This T cell receptor (beta chain) was recorded in a study of blood T cells in healthy people across ages. A second roughly 7 to 11 cycle PCR used barcoded and J-beta primers. TCRdb reprocessed the 5' RACE reads via MiXCR and lists one record per CDR3 protein. The table shows over 1,500,000 distinct CDR3 sequences, with about two fifths occurring only once. This clonotype was counted a few times. Germline V gives CDR1 SGHDT, CDR2 YYEEEE. CDR3 length: 15 residues. V lost 4 bases, J lost 1 base, and 14 bases lay in between. Sequencing was done on a sample of blood. The receptor was isolated from a human donor in good health. This rearrangement joins TRBV5-6 to TRBJ2-5; D may match TRBD1 or TRBD2 (6 bases each). CDR3 loop: CASSPRRGFQETQYF. DNA for the CDR3: TGTGCCAGCAGCCCTCGGAGGGGGTTCCAAGAGACCCAGTACTTC.